These T cell receptor beta chains were read from a single sample in a study of cytomegalovirus exposure and HLA in healthy donors. Sequencing used immunoSEQ multiplex PCR; TCRdb keeps in-frame clones, though not all of them. The sample holds about 250,000 clones, roughly 84% seen once. Sequencing was performed on PBMCs. The source is a man aged 18 to 29 in good health and CMV-seropositive. The CDR3 runs from the conserved cysteine through the conserved F or W. The order of the fields is V gene, J gene, clone size, D gene, CDR3 protein, CDR3 DNA. D genes are given only for firm matches. Some rows have no size entry. The others give once, few or many, or a class for an expanded clone.

>TRBV5-1|TRBJ2-7|-|TRBD1
CASSFSGQGLYEQYF
TGCGCCAGCAGCTTTAGCGGACAGGGACTCTACGAGCAGTACTTC
>TRBV7-4|TRBJ2-7|-|TRBD1
CASSLGTGSFYEQYF
TGTGCCAGCAGCTTAGGGACAGGGTCTTTCTACGAGCAGTACTTC
>TRBV7-9|TRBJ1-5|-|-
CASSLGDNYQPQHF
TGTGCCAGCAGCTTAGGGGACAACTATCAGCCCCAGCATTTT
>TRBV19|TRBJ1-5|-|-
CASSIVRGYSNQPQHF
TGTGCCAGTAGTATCGTCCGGGGTTATAGCAATCAGCCCCAGCATTTT
>TRBV30|TRBJ1-2|-|-
CAWSVNIGYYGYTF
TGTGCCTGGAGTGTAAATATAGGGTACTATGGCTACACCTTC
>TRBV25-1|TRBJ2-5|-|TRBD2
CASGPGGSGETQYF
TGTGCCAGCGGCCCGGGCGGGAGCGGAGAGACCCAGTACTTC
>TRBV2|TRBJ2-6|-|TRBD2
CASSGVSGRGGANVLTF
TGTGCCAGCAGTGGGGTTAGCGGGAGAGGCGGGGCCAACGTCCTGACTTTC
>TRBV2|TRBJ2-1|-|-
CASSDGNSYNEQFF
TGTGCCAGCAGTGACGGGAACTCCTACAATGAGCAGTTCTTC
>TRBV4-2|TRBJ2-7|-|TRBD1
CASSQADRPGLYEQYF
TGTGCCAGCAGCCAGGCGGACAGGCCGGGCCTCTACGAGCAGTACTTC
>TRBV11-2|TRBJ1-3|-|-
CASSLRVYSGNTIYF
TGTGCCAGCAGCTTGCGTGTATACTCTGGAAACACCATATATTTT
>TRBV10-3|TRBJ1-1|-|-
CAISVGKNTEAFF
TGTGCCATCAGTGTCGGCAAGAACACTGAAGCTTTCTTT
>TRBV2|TRBJ1-3|-|-
CASSDWGGPGNTIYF
TGTGCCAGCAGTGATTGGGGGGGCCCTGGAAACACCATATATTTT
>TRBV4-1|TRBJ2-1|-|-
CASSQGQDSSYNEQFF
TGCGCCAGCAGCCAAGGTCAGGACAGCTCCTACAATGAGCAGTTCTTC
>TRBV6-5|TRBJ2-3|-|TRBD2
CASSYSASGMMDTQYF
TGTGCCAGCAGTTACTCAGCTAGCGGGATGATGGATACGCAGTATTTT
>TRBV7-9|TRBJ1-3|-|-
CASSSTESGNTIYF
TGTGCCAGCAGCTCTACAGAATCTGGAAACACCATATATTTT
>TRBV5-1|TRBJ2-1|once|TRBD2
CASTRGGAGGPHEQFF
TGCGCCAGCACCCGGGGCGGAGCGGGAGGGCCTCATGAGCAGTTCTTC
>TRBV18|TRBJ1-1|-|-
CASSPTVGTENTEAFF
TGTGCCAGCTCACCTACCGTCGGGACGGAAAACACTGAAGCTTTCTTT
>TRBV5-6|TRBJ2-1|-|-
CASTLGLLEAGPYNEQFF
TGTGCCAGCACTCTTGGGTTGCTGGAGGCGGGACCCTACAATGAGCAGTTCTTC
>TRBV5-1|TRBJ2-7|-|TRBD1
CASSRGQGLYEQYF
TGCGCCAGCAGCCGGGGACAGGGATTATACGAGCAGTACTTC
>TRBV11-2|TRBJ1-2|-|-
CASSLGGLGQSYTF
TGTGCCAGCAGCTTAGGAGGTTTAGGGCAAAGCTACACCTTC
>TRBV20-1|TRBJ2-7|-|-
CSARTPDEQYF
TGCAGTGCTCGAACCCCGGACGAGCAGTACTTC
>TRBV29-1|TRBJ1-3|many|-
CSVKEGSNSGNTIYF
TGCAGCGTTAAAGAGGGCTCGAACTCTGGAAACACCATATATTTT
>TRBV20-1|TRBJ2-7|-|-
CSAYRSYEQYF
TGCAGTGCGTACAGGAGCTACGAGCAGTACTTC
>TRBV27|TRBJ2-3|-|-
CASRPLGGPSTDTQYF
TGTGCCAGCAGACCCCTGGGGGGCCCTAGCACAGATACGCAGTATTTT
>TRBV6-6|TRBJ1-1|-|TRBD1
CASRSGQGARTEAFF
TGTGCCAGCAGATCGGGACAGGGGGCCAGGACTGAAGCTTTCTTT
>TRBV9|TRBJ2-2|-|-
CASSVEASGELFF
TGTGCCAGCAGCGTTGAGGCGTCCGGGGAGCTGTTTTTT
>TRBV7-2|TRBJ2-7|-|TRBD2
CASSLRRVAGTNEQYF
TGTGCCAGCAGCTTAAGGAGAGTAGCGGGAACAAACGAGCAGTACTTC